The 17 T cell receptor beta chains in this list originate from one sample, sequenced in a study of blood T cell repertoires in COVID-19. The protocol was immunoSEQ multiplex PCR, while the TCRdb copy is restricted to in-frame clones and leaves out a portion. The sample lists 85,000 to 100,000 clones, about four fifths occurring once. Sample: peripheral blood. The source is a human donor in a cohort sampled during active COVID-19.

The genes are TRBV9 and TRBJ2-7, with 9 bases that match TRBD2. Trimming removed 2 bases from V and 2 bases from J; junction bases left unmatched: 5. From germline, CDR1 is SGDLS and CDR2 YYNGEE. CDR3 size: 15 residues. CDR3 sequence (DNA): TGTGCCAGCAGCGTTAGCGGGAGTGGGCCCTACGAGCAGTACTTC. As protein: CASSVSGSGPYEQYF.

This clone was detected a few times. The chain is built from TRBV4-3 and TRBJ2-5, with D perhaps matching TRBD1 (5 bases). The CDR3 is 16 residues long. CDR1 is LGHNA, CDR2 YSLEER, per germline. The ends were cut back, 0 bases at V and 1 base at J, with 12 bases in the middle. The CDR3 protein is CASSQDPRATQETQYF. CDR3 DNA: TGCGCCAGCAGCCAAGACCCCAGGGCAACCCAAGAGACCCAGTACTTC.

This sequence joins TRBV10-2 and TRBJ2-3; D perhaps matches TRBD2 (6 bases). The V end lost 2 bases, the J end lost 2 bases, and 8 bases lay between the germline ends. The CDR3 extends over 14 amino acids. In germline, CDR1 is WSHSY, CDR2 SAAADI. The CDR3 coding sequence is TGCGCCAGCAGTGAGAGGCGGGACACAGATACGCAGTATTTT. This codes for CASSERRDTDTQYF.

Comments on this clone: One end of the junction fails to match germline, which may point to a read error. The rearrangement links TRBV7-7 to TRBJ2-6; 8 bases line up with TRBD1. The CDR3 contains 18 residues. Germline assignment: CDR1 SSHAT and CDR2 FNYEAQ (reference sequence). Written as DNA, the CDR3 is TGTGCTAGCAGCTTAAGGGGGCAGGGGGCGCCTGGGGCCAACGTCCTGACTTTC. Amino acids: CASSLRGQGAPGANVLTF.

The V and J genes are TRBV6-1 and TRBJ2-5; 7 nucleotides agree with TRBD2. From germline, CDR1 is MNHNS and CDR2 SASEGT. This CDR3 has 15 residues. The V gene end was trimmed by 2 bases and the J gene end by 5 bases; junction bases not matched to a gene: 8. The CDR3 sequence: CASSEMGLSMETQYF. CDR3 in DNA: TGTGCCAGCAGTGAAATGGGACTAAGTATGGAGACCCAGTACTTC.

The rearrangement uses TRBV2 and TRBJ1-1; tentative D call: TRBD1 (5 bases). With 0 bases removed from V and 6 bases from J, the gap between germline ends came to 8 bases. Germline V gene data show CDR1 as SNHLY and CDR2 as FYNNEI. The CDR3 contains 13 residues. In nucleotides, the CDR3 is TGTGCCAGCAGTGAAGCGGAAGGGGCTGAAGCTTTCTTT. Translated: CASSEAEGAEAFF.

The chain carries TRBV3-1 (or the pseudogene TRBV3-2) and TRBJ2-5; D perhaps matches TRBD1 (6 bases). V was pared by 5 bases and J by 4 bases, with 20 bases between. This CDR3 has 16 amino acids. The germline V gene encodes CDR1 LGHDT and CDR2 YNNKEL (reference sequence). Here the CDR3 reads CASSFFRDTLGETQYF. The CDR3 nucleotides read TGTGCCAGCAGCTTCTTCCGGGACACCCTCGGAGAGACCCAGTACTTC.

V is TRBV7-9 and J is TRBJ2-1; 11 bases match TRBD2. Per germline, CDR1 SEHNR and CDR2 FQNEAQ (reference sequence). This CDR3 spans 15 amino acids. V lost 6 bases, J lost 5 bases, and 6 bases stayed unmatched. DNA of the CDR3: TGTGCCAGCAGTAGTAGCGGGAGGGATAACAATGAGCAGTTCTTC. This gives the protein CASSSSGRDNNEQFF.

The V and J genes are TRBV15 and TRBJ2-3; D is possibly TRBD2 (5 bases). The germline V gene has CDR1 LNHNV and CDR2 YYDKDF (reference sequence). CDR3 length: 17 amino acids. The ends were cut back, 1 base at V and 3 bases at J, with 17 bases in the middle. The DNA of the CDR3 is TGTGCCACCAGCAGAGCCCCTTTAGCGTGGGGTACAGATACGCAGTATTTT. This sequence encodes CATSRAPLAWGTDTQYF.

In its sample, this clone was seen once. The V gene is TRBV5-6, the J gene TRBJ1-1, with 9 positions matching TRBD1. Per the germline V gene, CDR1 is SGHDT and CDR2 is YYEEEE. Trimming removed 4 bases from V and 3 bases from J; junction bases left unmatched: 10. The CDR3 contains 16 residues. CDR3 amino acids: CASSPGTGMLYTEAFF. CDR3 DNA sequence: TGTGCCAGCAGCCCCGGGACAGGGATGTTGTACACTGAAGCTTTCTTT.

The chain is built from TRBV6-6 and TRBJ2-7; the match to TRBD1 covers 8 bases. The CDR3 is 14 amino acids. J gave up 3 bases and V 8 bases, and 9 bases lay outside the gene matches. Germline V gene sequence: CDR1 MNHNY, CDR2 SVGAGI (reference sequence). The CDR3 coding sequence is TGTGCCAGCGCATTAGGACAGGGAATCTACGAGCAGTACTTC. Its translation is CASALGQGIYEQYF.

The table lists this clone with a few counts. This sequence joins TRBV7-9 and TRBJ1-3; D is ambiguous. The CDR3 is 13 amino acids. Germline CDR1 SEHNR, CDR2 FQNEAQ (reference sequence). Trimming removed 5 bases from V and 1 base from J, with 6 bases in between. The CDR3 spells CASSLESGNTIYF. The CDR3, as DNA: TGTGCCAGCAGCCTCGAGTCTGGAAACACCATATATTTT.

The chain carries TRBV5-4 and TRBJ2-7, with 7 positions matching TRBD1. There are 14 residues in the CDR3. The trim removed 3 bases at V and 5 bases at J, leaving 8 bases unmatched. CDR1 and CDR2 (germline): SGHNT, YYREEE (reference sequence). As DNA, the CDR3 is TGTGCCAGCAGCTCCCCTACAGGGGATCACGAGCAGTACTTC. This gives the protein CASSSPTGDHEQYF.

The V gene is TRBV19, the J gene TRBJ2-7; possible D gene TRBD2, 6 bases. The CDR3 has 14 amino acids. Between the trimmed V and J ends, which lost 3 bases and 3 bases, there was a span of 12 bases. Germline CDR1 is LNHDA and CDR2 is SQIVND (reference sequence). CDR3 in amino acids: CASSMRGALYEQYF. In nucleotides, the CDR3 is TGTGCCAGTAGTATGCGCGGGGCCCTCTACGAGCAGTACTTC.

The V and J genes are TRBV3-1 (or the pseudogene TRBV3-2) and TRBJ2-1; 7 nucleotides match TRBD2. Germline V lookup: CDR1 LGHDT, CDR2 YNNKEL (reference sequence). The junction had 7 bases not matched to a gene; V was cut back by 2 bases and J by 9 bases. This CDR3 spans 14 amino acids. The CDR3 loop is CASSQLALAVEQFF. The CDR3 DNA reads TGTGCCAGCAGCCAACTAGCCCTAGCGGTTGAGCAGTTCTTC.

The rearrangement joins TRBV5-4 to TRBJ2-2, with TRBD1 matching 10 bases. This CDR3 spans 15 amino acids. J gave up 6 bases and V 4 bases, and 6 bases lay outside the gene matches. Per the germline V gene, CDR1 is SGHNT and CDR2 is YYREEE (reference sequence). CDR3 sequence (DNA): TGTGCCAGCAGCGGCTTAGGACAGGGGGCCGGGGAGCTGTTTTTT. Translated, it gives CASSGLGQGAGELFF. The whole variable domain, remainder taken from reference TRBV5-4 and TRBJ2-2, is ETGVTQSPTHLIKTRGQQVTLRCSSQSGHNTVSWYQQALGQGPQFIFQYYREEENGRGNFPPRFSGLQFPNYSSELNVNALELDDSALYLCASSGLGQGAGELFFGEGSRLTVL.

This clone turned up a few times. J is TRBJ2-7 and V is TRBV30; a weak D match, TRBD2 (6 bases). This CDR3 has 16 residues. V lost 4 bases and J lost 1, with 20 bases in between. Germline lookup yields CDR1 GTSNPN and CDR2 SVGIG (reference sequence). CDR3 in amino acids: CAWNLGAGSESYEQYF. CDR3 in DNA: TGTGCCTGGAACCTAGGGGCGGGGAGTGAATCCTACGAGCAGTACTTC.